A single sample gave rise to the 8 T cell receptor beta chains below, sequenced in a study of blood T cell repertoires in COVID-19. Clones were read by immunoSEQ multiplex PCR, and TCRdb kept only the in-frame ones, dropping some. Here the sample spans more than 85,000 clones, roughly 85% being singletons. The material sequenced was peripheral blood. The source of these receptors is a woman in her sixties or seventies with acute or convalescent COVID-19.

This sequence joins TRBV10-2 and TRBJ1-6, with TRBD1 matching over 7 bases. V shed 6 bases, J shed 5 bases, and the junction held 4 bases outside the gene matches. The CDR3 is made up of 14 amino acids. Germline loops: CDR1 WSHSY, CDR2 SAAADI. Here the CDR3 DNA reads TGCGCCAGCAGGCCACAGGGGAATAATTCACCCCTCCACTTT. Translating gives CASRPQGNNSPLHF.

This sequence joins TRBV18 and TRBJ2-7; 8 nucleotides agree with TRBD2. J lost 1 base, V lost 2 bases, and 1 base had no gene match. CDR1 and CDR2 from the germline V gene are KGHSH and LQKENI. The CDR3 length is 14 residues. The CDR3: CASSPSGGSYEQYF. The CDR3 bases are TGTGCCAGCTCACCATCGGGAGGGTCCTACGAGCAGTACTTC.

This clone came up once. The chain employs TRBV6-2 or TRBV6-3 and TRBJ2-1; TRBD2 aligns across 7 bases. V shed 5 bases and J 7 bases; nucleotides not matched to a gene: 8. Germline CDR1 reads MNHEY; CDR2 reads SVGEGT. The CDR3 spans 14 residues. The CDR3 sequence is CASSTPGGRNEQFF. The CDR3, as DNA: TGTGCCAGCAGTACCCCGGGGGGTCGGAATGAGCAGTTCTTC.

This clone was observed a handful of times. The gene calls are TRBV2 and TRBJ1-4; maybe TRBD1 (6 bases). Germline V gene data show CDR1 as SNHLY and CDR2 as FYNNEI. The V gene lost 7 bases and the J gene lost 6 bases, with 15 bases spanning the gap. This CDR3 is built from 14 residues. CDR3 coding DNA: TGTGCCAGCAAAGACAGGAGAGACGATGAAAAACTGTTTTTT. It yields the protein CASKDRRDDEKLFF.

The V gene is TRBV6-5, the J gene TRBJ2-7; tentatively, D is TRBD2 (6 bases). CDR1 is MNHEY, CDR2 SVGAGI, per germline. Trimming took 6 bases from V and 6 from J, leaving 9 bases between them. The CDR3 is 11 residues long. In DNA, the CDR3 is TGTGCCAGCAGCGGGGGACGCGAGCAGTACTTC. Translating gives CASSGGREQYF.

The CDR3 sequence is CASSLDRGEAFF. The CDR3 DNA is TGTGCCAGCAGCCTGGACAGGGGGGAAGCTTTCTTT. The chain is built from TRBV7-9 and TRBJ1-1; 10 bases match TRBD1. Losses at the gene ends were 5 bases for V and 8 bases for J; bases not matched to a gene: 2. CDR3 length equals 12 residues. Germline CDR1 SEHNR, CDR2 FQNEAQ (reference sequence). The full variable domain, rest sourced from reference TRBV7-9 and TRBJ1-1, is DTGVSQNPRHKITKRGQNVTFRCDPISEHNRLYWYRQTLGQGPEFLTYFQNEAQLEKSRLLSDRFSAERPKGSFSTLEIQRTEQGDSAMYLCASSLDRGEAFFGQGTRLTVV.

This clone was detected a few times. The chain combines TRBV11-2 with TRBJ1-3; D call uncertain. Trimming stripped 2 bases from V and 2 bases from J, with 10 bases between. This CDR3 has 15 residues. CDR1 is SGHAT, CDR2 FQNNGV, per germline. In DNA, the CDR3 is TGTGCCAGCAGCTTATCCCGAGCGACTGGAAACACCATATATTTT. Amino acids: CASSLSRATGNTIYF.

A single count supports this clone. V is TRBV10-3 and J is TRBJ2-3; D call uncertain. The CDR3 covers 15 residues. Germline V gives CDR1 ENHRY, CDR2 SYGVKD. V lost 4 bases to trimming and J lost 2 bases, with 13 bases between them. CDR3 sequence: CAISGGYTPTDTQYF. The DNA for the CDR3 is TGTGCCATCAGTGGCGGCTACACCCCCACAGATACGCAGTATTTT.